The 26 T cell receptor beta chains listed next were all sequenced from one sample in a study of blood T cell repertoires in COVID-19. TCRdb's table, derived via immunoSEQ multiplex PCR, lists solely in-frame clones and lacks some. The data contain 310,000 or so clones, roughly 86% of them singletons. Sequencing was done on a sample of peripheral blood. The receptor source for this set is a woman between 45 and 65 years old with acute or convalescent COVID-19.

This chain connects TRBV7-9 to TRBJ1-2, with TRBD1 identical over 11 bases. This CDR3 is 16 amino acids long. CDR1 SEHNR and CDR2 FQNEAQ come from the germline V gene (reference sequence). V lost 2 bases, J lost 5 bases, and 7 bases stayed unmatched. This chain's CDR3 is CASSLMLDRGLYGYTF. The CDR3 nucleotides read TGTGCCAGCAGCTTAATGTTGGACAGGGGGCTTTATGGCTACACCTTC.

CDR3 amino acids: CASSLASQGDTQYF. The CDR3 bases are TGTGCCAGCAGCTTGGCCTCACAGGGAGATACGCAGTATTTT. The V call is TRBV5-4, the J call TRBJ2-3, with D maybe TRBD1 (6 bases). The CDR3 has 14 amino acids. With 0 bases removed from V and 5 bases from J, the gap between germline ends came to 10 bases. CDR1 is SGHNT, CDR2 YYREEE, per germline (reference sequence).

This chain connects TRBV27 to TRBJ2-7; TRBD2 agrees at 10 bases. Germline CDR1 MNHEY, CDR2 SMNVEV (reference sequence). J lost 6 bases, V lost 4 bases, and 9 bases had no gene match. The CDR3 covers 15 residues. The CDR3 region has the DNA TGTGCCAGCAGTTCCCCAGCGGGAGGGCCGGGCGAGCAGTACTTC. Protein sequence: CASSSPAGGPGEQYF.

The V gene is TRBV5-1, the J gene TRBJ2-6, with D tentatively TRBD2 (5 bases). V lost 1 base and J 7 bases, leaving 9 bases between the germline ends. The germline gives CDR1 SGHRS, CDR2 YFSETQ. This CDR3 contains 14 residues. The CDR3 protein is CASSLSGVANVLTF. The CDR3 DNA reads as TGCGCCAGCAGCTTGTCCGGGGTAGCCAACGTCCTGACTTTC.

V is TRBV4-1 and J is TRBJ1-2; D perhaps matches TRBD1 (6 bases). The CDR3 has 13 amino acids. Germline V gives CDR1 MGHRA, CDR2 YSYEKL. Trimming stripped 2 bases from V and 3 bases from J, with 7 bases between. Written as DNA, the CDR3 is TGCGCCAGCAGCCAAAGGACAGACTATGGCTACACCTTC. Its protein product is CASSQRTDYGYTF.

At least ten counts were recorded for this clone. J is TRBJ1-3 and V is TRBV28; 7 bases align to TRBD1. The CDR3 runs to 15 residues. The germline V gene has CDR1 MDHEN and CDR2 SYDVKM. The V segment lost 7 bases and the J segment 1 base; nucleotides outside the gene matches: 7. The CDR3 sequence: CASIPAQGSGNTIYF. The DNA for the CDR3 is TGTGCCAGCATCCCAGCACAGGGGTCTGGAAACACCATATATTTT.

CDR3 DNA sequence: TGTGCCAGCAGGATACTCTATGAGCAGTTCTTC. Amino acid sequence: CASRILYEQFF. V is TRBV25-1 and J is TRBJ2-1; D not certain. The V end lost 6 bases, the J end lost 8 bases, and 8 bases lay between the germline ends. This CDR3 comprises 11 residues. The V gene's germline CDR1 is MGHDK and CDR2 SYGVNS.

The V and J genes are TRBV27 and TRBJ2-7, with 9 positions matching TRBD2. Germline CDR1 and CDR2: MNHEY and SMNVEV (reference sequence). V trimming: 3 bases; J trimming: 5 bases; junction bases outside the gene matches: 8. The CDR3 has 15 residues. This chain's CDR3 is CASSFIQGLANEQYF. For the CDR3, the DNA is TGTGCCAGCAGTTTTATTCAAGGACTAGCGAACGAGCAGTACTTC.

J is TRBJ1-1 and V is TRBV27; 7 bases align to TRBD1. This CDR3 spans 14 amino acids. Germline CDR1 is MNHEY and CDR2 is SMNVEV (reference sequence). The J segment lost 3 bases and the V segment lost 5 bases, leaving 6 bases of the junction unmatched. CDR3 protein: CASSPLGQYTEAFF. The CDR3 DNA follows: TGTGCCAGCAGTCCGCTGGGACAGTACACTGAAGCTTTCTTT.

The chain has TRBV24-1 and TRBJ1-2; the match to TRBD1 covers 7 bases. From germline, CDR1 is KGHDR and CDR2 SFDVKD. The CDR3 covers 17 residues. Trimming cost V 3 bases and J 4 bases; bases outside gene matches: 13. CDR3 sequence: CATSDLDSSGTVYGYTF. CDR3 in DNA: TGTGCCACCAGTGATCTTGATAGCTCAGGGACAGTCTATGGCTACACCTTC.

This clone was detected once. A junction end diverges from the germline sequence, so it may reflect a read error. The chain employs TRBV7-3 and TRBJ2-3; D might be TRBD2 (6 bases). The CDR3 length is 15 residues. Per germline, CDR1 SGHTA and CDR2 FQGTGA. The DNA of the CDR3 is TGTGCCAGCAGCCTAACCCGGCGGGACTTGAATACGCAGTATTTT. Protein product: CASSLTRRDLNTQYF.

V and J are TRBV27 and TRBJ1-2; the D gene is possibly TRBD1 (6 bases). Trimming shortened V by 2 bases and J by 7 bases, and 14 bases separated the two germline ends. This CDR3 is 14 amino acids long. Germline V CDR1 and CDR2: MNHEY, SMNVEV (reference sequence). CDR3 region: CASSLSQGISGYTF. CDR3 nucleotides: TGTGCCAGCAGTTTAAGTCAGGGGATTAGTGGCTACACCTTC.

J is TRBJ2-1 and V is TRBV7-3; weak D call: TRBD1 (6 bases). This CDR3 is built from 14 residues. V lost 5 bases and J lost 6, with 14 bases in between. Germline loops: CDR1 SGHTA, CDR2 FQGTGA. CDR3 sequence (DNA): TGTGCCAGCAGCCCGGGACATACCTTCAATGAGCAGTTCTTC. It specifies CASSPGHTFNEQFF.

This clone came up once. The CDR3 loop is CASSSRGGGDGYTF. CDR3 nucleotide sequence: TGTGCCAGCAGCTCCCGGGGGGGCGGAGATGGCTACACCTTC. V gene TRBV5-6 combines with J gene TRBJ1-2; tentatively, D is TRBD1 (6 bases). CDR3 length equals 14 residues. Germline-derived CDR1 and CDR2 are SGHDT and YYEEEE. The ends were cut back, 3 bases at V and 6 bases at J, with 15 bases in the middle.

The V and J genes are TRBV7-3 and TRBJ1-1, with TRBD1 as a possible D gene (5 bases). V lost 0 bases and J lost 5, with 10 bases in between. Germline V gives CDR1 SGHTA, CDR2 FQGTGA. CDR3 size: 14 residues. CDR3 in DNA: TGTGCCAGCAGCTTAACCGGGGGAGATACTGAAGCTTTCTTT. Its protein is CASSLTGGDTEAFF. Full variable domain (missing parts from reference TRBV7-3 and TRBJ1-1): GAGVSQTPSNKVTEKGKYVELRCDPISGHTALYWYRQSLGQGPEFLIYFQGTGAADDSGLPNDRFFAVRPEGSVSTLKIQRTERGDSAVYLCASSLTGGDTEAFFGQGTRLTVV.

This chain joins TRBV7-2 and TRBJ1-4; TRBD1 might be the D (6 bases). CDR3 size: 16 residues. V lost 7 bases and J 4 bases, leaving 19 bases between the germline ends. CDR1 is SGHTA and CDR2 is FQGNSA in the germline V gene. The CDR3 reads CASTLDSGTFNEKLFF. The CDR3, as DNA: TGTGCCAGCACCCTAGATTCCGGGACATTTAATGAAAAACTGTTTTTT. Full variable domain (outside the CDR3, taken from reference TRBV7-2 and TRBJ1-4): GAGVSQSPSNKVTEKGKDVELRCDPISGHTALYWYRQSLGQGLEFLIYFQGNSAPDKSGLPSDRFSAERTGGSVSTLTIQRTQQEDSAVYLCASTLDSGTFNEKLFFGSGTQLSVL.

The chain links TRBV9 to TRBJ2-2; possibly TRBD2 for D (6 bases). V dropped 2 bases and J dropped 7 bases, with 15 bases sitting between them. Germline loops: CDR1 SGDLS, CDR2 YYNGEE. The CDR3 length is 15 residues. The DNA for the CDR3 is TGTGCCAGCAGCGTTTCGGAGGGGCGCTACGGGGAGCTGTTTTTT. Amino acids: CASSVSEGRYGELFF. The full variable domain, in which reference TRBV9 and TRBJ2-2 provide the parts outside the CDR3, is DSGVTQTPKHLITATGQRVTLRCSPRSGDLSVYWYQQSLDQGLQFLIQYYNGEERAKGNILERFSAQQFPDLHSELNLSSLELGDSALYFCASSVSEGRYGELFFGEGSRLTVL.

V and J are TRBV11-1 and TRBJ2-7, with 7 nucleotides matching TRBD2. The CDR3 runs 15 residues. Trimming at V came to 0 bases and at J to 3 bases, leaving 5 bases not matched to a gene. CDR1 SGHAT and CDR2 FQDESV come from the germline V gene (reference sequence). The CDR3 nucleotides are TGTGCCAGCAGCTTAGCCAGGGAGGGAATCTACGAGCAGTACTTC. It yields the protein CASSLAREGIYEQYF. Looking up the rest from reference TRBV11-1 and TRBJ2-7 gives the full variable domain: EAEVAQSPRYKITEKSQAVAFWCDPISGHATLYWYRQILGQGPELLVQFQDESVVDDSQLPKDRFSAERLKGVDSTLKIQPAELGDSAMYLCASSLAREGIYEQYFGPGTRLTVT.

This chain connects TRBV7-3 to TRBJ2-7; 8 bases are shared with TRBD1. CDR1 and CDR2 (germline): SGHTA, FQGTGA. The CDR3 is 16 residues long. V was clipped by 0 bases and J by 4 bases; unmatched bases: 8. In nucleotides, the CDR3 is TGTGCCAGCAGCTTAACTTCGGCAGGGGGCGCATACGAGCAGTACTTC. This sequence encodes CASSLTSAGGAYEQYF.

The V and J genes are TRBV15 and TRBJ2-7; 7 bases map to TRBD2. In germline, CDR1 is LNHNV, CDR2 YYDKDF (reference sequence). The length of the CDR3 is 18 residues. J was trimmed by 1 base and V by 0 bases; bases with no gene match: 12. CDR3 loop: CATSRDGGGSTSSYEQYF. DNA for the CDR3: TGTGCCACCAGCAGAGATGGGGGGGGATCGACTTCGTCCTACGAGCAGTACTTC.

J is TRBJ2-7 and V is TRBV5-1, with D possibly matching TRBD1 (5 bases). This CDR3 contains 13 residues. The germline CDR1 and CDR2 sequences are SGHRS and YFSETQ. Trimming stripped 0 bases from V and 5 bases from J, with 9 bases between. CDR3 amino acids: CASSLGGRDEQYF. The CDR3 bases are TGCGCCAGCAGCTTGGGGGGCAGGGACGAGCAGTACTTC. Complete variable domain (other parts from reference TRBV5-1 and TRBJ2-7): KAGVTQTPRYLIKTRGQQVTLSCSPISGHRSVSWYQQTPGQGLQFLFEYFSETQRNKGNFPGRFSGRQFSNSRSEMNVSTLELGDSALYLCASSLGGRDEQYFGPGTRLTVT.

The chain recombines TRBV18 with TRBJ1-1; 8 nucleotides agree with TRBD1. CDR1 is KGHSH and CDR2 is LQKENI in the germline V gene. The CDR3 is made up of 18 amino acids. V shed 2 bases and J 3 bases; nucleotides not matched to a gene: 14. The CDR3: CASSPKVGYRGKDTEAFF. The CDR3 bases are TGTGCCAGCTCACCAAAAGTGGGTTACAGGGGGAAAGACACTGAAGCTTTCTTT.

The genes are TRBV16 and TRBJ1-4; D is ambiguous. This CDR3 spans 16 amino acids. V lost 1 base to trimming and J lost 8 bases, with 17 bases between them. The V gene's germline CDR1 is KGHSY and CDR2 FQNENV. In DNA, the CDR3 is TGTGCCAGCAGCCAATTGGGCCTGGGCCAAGGCGAAAAACTGTTTTTT. Encoded protein: CASSQLGLGQGEKLFF.

The chain couples TRBV5-6 to TRBJ1-2; D gene uncertain. The CDR3 loop spans 12 amino acids. Germline CDR1 and CDR2: SGHDT and YYEEEE. V shed 3 bases and J shed 4 bases, with 7 bases lying between them. CDR3 loop: CASSSGLYGYTF. Written as DNA, the CDR3 is TGTGCCAGCAGCTCCGGACTCTATGGCTACACCTTC.

This chain uses TRBV6-5 with TRBJ1-1, with TRBD1 matching over 8 bases. The V gene end was trimmed by 6 bases and the J gene end by 2 bases; junction bases not matched to a gene: 8. This CDR3 is 15 amino acids long. The germline CDR1 and CDR2 sequences are MNHEY and SVGAGI. CDR3 nucleotide sequence: TGTGCCAGCAGGAGCCACACAGGGGGTAACACTGAAGCTTTCTTT. Translated, it gives CASRSHTGGNTEAFF.

The rearrangement joins TRBV5-1 to TRBJ1-6; the D is unclear. CDR3 size: 20 residues. Trimming removed 4 bases at V and 0 bases at J, with 23 bases between. From germline, CDR1 is SGHRS and CDR2 YFSETQ. The CDR3 region is CASSLHDNPSLGSYNSPLHF. In DNA, the CDR3 is TGCGCCAGCAGCCTCCACGACAACCCGAGCCTCGGCTCCTATAATTCACCCCTCCACTTT.